What follows are 21 T cell receptor beta chains derived from one specimen sequenced in a study of cytomegalovirus exposure and HLA in healthy donors. Produced via immunoSEQ multiplex PCR; TCRdb's table is partial and in-frame only. The sample includes under 250,000 clones, approximately 82% of them seen just once. What was sequenced was PBMCs. These receptors came from a woman aged 18-30 years in good health and CMV-seronegative.

The genes are TRBV5-6 and TRBJ1-4; a possible D gene is TRBD1 (5 bases). CDR3 length: 14 residues. The ends were cut back, 2 bases at V and 4 bases at J, with 9 bases in the middle. CDR1 and CDR2 from the germline V gene are SGHDT and YYEEEE. CDR3: CASSFGRGNEKLFF. CDR3 DNA: TGTGCCAGCAGCTTCGGAAGGGGTAATGAAAAACTGTTTTTT.

The chain is built from TRBV5-1 and TRBJ2-1, with D possibly matching TRBD2 (5 bases). The ends were cut back, 5 bases at V and 3 bases at J, with 12 bases in the middle. This CDR3 region has 14 residues. The germline V gene encodes CDR1 SGHRS and CDR2 YFSETQ. This chain's CDR3 is CASSESSNYNEQFF. The CDR3 DNA follows: TGCGCCAGCAGTGAGTCTAGCAACTACAATGAGCAGTTCTTC.

This clone was observed once. The gene calls are TRBV6-1 and TRBJ2-3, with TRBD1 identical over 9 bases. CDR3 size: 15 residues. Germline values: CDR1 MNHNS, CDR2 SASEGT. V lost 2 bases and J lost 5; bases outside the gene matches: 5. The CDR3 spells CASSEPGQGLDTQYF. CDR3 in DNA: TGTGCCAGCAGTGAACCGGGACAGGGTCTAGATACGCAGTATTTT.

In this sample, this clone turned up a few times. The rearrangement joins TRBV2 to TRBJ1-5; no clear D gene. The V and J ends lost 5 bases and 1 base respectively, with 9 bases between them. The CDR3 spans 14 residues. From germline, CDR1 is SNHLY and CDR2 FYNNEI. CDR3 DNA sequence: TGTGCCAGCAGTCCGCCGCGGAGCAATCAGCCCCAGCATTTT. As protein: CASSPPRSNQPQHF.

V is TRBV19 and J is TRBJ2-7; 9 nucleotides match TRBD1. The CDR3 extends over 15 amino acids. Trimming removed 6 bases from V and 4 bases from J; junction bases left unmatched: 10. Germline CDR1 LNHDA, CDR2 SQIVND (reference sequence). Written as DNA, the CDR3 is TGTGCCAGTAGCCCCACAGGGGGCGTCCTATACGAGCAGTACTTC. This codes for CASSPTGGVLYEQYF.

The chain carries TRBV28 and TRBJ2-7; a possible D gene is TRBD2 (6 bases). The CDR3 is made up of 15 amino acids. Germline CDR1 MDHEN, CDR2 SYDVKM. The V gene lost 8 bases and the J gene lost 5 bases, with 22 bases spanning the gap. In DNA, the CDR3 is TGTGCCAGCGTAAGGACGGGAGAGGTCCCTAACGAGCAGTACTTC. Translation gives CASVRTGEVPNEQYF.

The V and J genes are TRBV5-1 and TRBJ2-2; D is perhaps TRBD1 or TRBD2 (6 bases each). This CDR3 has 16 amino acids. Trimming left V 2 bases short and J 4 bases short, with 15 bases between. CDR1 is SGHRS and CDR2 is YFSETQ in the germline V gene. The CDR3 bases are TGCGCCAGCAGCTTTTACAGCCGGGGGCTCACCGGGGAGCTGTTTTTT. It encodes CASSFYSRGLTGELFF.

This rearrangement joins TRBV7-2 to TRBJ1-5; 9 nucleotides agree with TRBD1. This CDR3 is 16 amino acids long. Germline trimming cut 5 bases from V and 5 bases from J; bases unmatched to any gene: 10. The germline V gene has CDR1 SGHTA and CDR2 FQGNSA. For the CDR3, the DNA is TGTGCCAGCAGCCTATTCCCCGGGACAGGGTATCAGCCCCAGCATTTT. Encoded protein: CASSLFPGTGYQPQHF.

This chain connects TRBV27 to TRBJ1-4; 7 bases fit TRBD1. This CDR3 comprises 15 residues. The trim removed 5 bases at V and 5 bases at J, leaving 8 bases unmatched. Germline V CDR1 and CDR2: MNHEY, SMNVEV (reference sequence). CDR3 coding DNA: TGTGCCAGCAGTAAGCGGGACAGATGGAATGAAAAACTGTTTTTT. It yields the protein CASSKRDRWNEKLFF.

V gene TRBV27 combines with J gene TRBJ2-7, with D unclear. The CDR3 consists of 13 residues. V lost 8 bases to trimming and J lost 7 bases, with 18 bases between them. In germline, CDR1 is MNHEY, CDR2 SMNVEV (reference sequence). The CDR3 sequence: CASAWDWNDEQYF. The DNA for the CDR3 is TGTGCCAGCGCTTGGGATTGGAACGATGAGCAGTACTTC.

This chain connects TRBV6-6 to TRBJ2-7, with 10 bases matching TRBD1. CDR3 size: 16 residues. Germline V gene sequence: CDR1 MNHNY, CDR2 SVGAGI (reference sequence). Losses at the gene ends were 2 bases for V and 3 bases for J; bases not matched to a gene: 7. CDR3 sequence: CASSYAGQGVFYEQYF. DNA for the CDR3: TGTGCCAGCAGTTACGCCGGACAGGGGGTATTCTACGAGCAGTACTTC.

In its sample, this clone was seen once. The rearrangement uses TRBV28 and TRBJ1-4, with D perhaps matching TRBD1 (5 bases). The CDR3 is 12 amino acids. V dropped 5 bases and J dropped 11 bases, with 12 bases sitting between them. Germline CDR1 MDHEN, CDR2 SYDVKM. The CDR3 DNA is TGTGCCAGCAGTCCGGAGGGGAGGAAACTGTTTTTT. Protein: CASSPEGRKLFF.

The table lists this clone with a count of one. The rearrangement links TRBV2 to TRBJ2-2; D is possibly TRBD1 or TRBD2 (6 bases each). This CDR3 is built from 15 residues. V lost 7 bases and J lost 3, with 15 bases in between. Germline lookup yields CDR1 SNHLY and CDR2 FYNNEI. As DNA, the CDR3 is TGTGCCAGCACGAGCCGAGGGGGGTACACCGGGGAGCTGTTTTTT. Translated: CASTSRGGYTGELFF.

V is TRBV18 and J is TRBJ2-7; D perhaps matches TRBD1 (6 bases). The CDR3 loop spans 13 amino acids. Germline-derived CDR1 and CDR2 are KGHSH and LQKENI. V gave up 0 bases and J gave up 7 bases, with 10 bases separating them. The CDR3 nucleotides read TGTGCCAGCTCACCACCAGAGGGGGAAGAGCAGTACTTC. Translating it yields CASSPPEGEEQYF. The full variable domain, completed using reference TRBV18 and TRBJ2-7, is NAGVMQNPRHLVRRRGQEARLRCSPMKGHSHVYWYRQLPEEGLKFMVYLQKENIIDESGMPKERFSAEFPKEGPSILRIQQVVRGDSAAYFCASSPPEGEEQYFGPGTRLTVT.

This clone was counted between two and nine times. The chain carries TRBV29-1 and TRBJ1-2, with TRBD1 matching over 9 bases. The germline V gene has CDR1 SQVTM and CDR2 ANQGSEA. Trimming removed 6 bases from V and 8 bases from J; junction bases left unmatched: 7. This CDR3 contains 12 residues. The CDR3 DNA reads TGCAGCGTAATGGGACAGGGAAACGGCTACACCTTC. This sequence encodes CSVMGQGNGYTF.

In this sample, this clone turned up once. The rearrangement joins TRBV5-1 to TRBJ2-3; 11 bases are shared with TRBD1. CDR1 SGHRS and CDR2 YFSETQ come from the germline V gene. The CDR3 consists of 15 residues. The trim removed 0 bases at V and 5 bases at J, leaving 2 bases unmatched. This CDR3 reads CASSLDGTGGDTQYF. The DNA for the CDR3 is TGCGCCAGCAGCTTGGATGGGACAGGGGGAGATACGCAGTATTTT.

At least ten counts were recorded for this clone. The chain employs TRBV6-1 and TRBJ2-3; possibly TRBD1 or TRBD2 for D (6 bases each). Between the trimmed V and J ends, which lost 3 bases and 2 bases, there was a span of 12 bases. The CDR3 is 15 residues long. Germline V gene data show CDR1 as MNHNS and CDR2 as SASEGT. The CDR3 nucleotides are TGTGCCAGCAGTGATGGAGGGGGAGACACAGATACGCAGTATTTT. Residues: CASSDGGGDTDTQYF.

J is TRBJ1-6 and V is TRBV7-6, with a weak D call TRBD1 (6 bases). The CDR3 consists of 15 residues. V was cut by 8 bases and J by 3 bases, with 14 bases left in between. Germline CDR1 and CDR2: SGHVS and FNYEAQ. The CDR3, as DNA: TGTGCCAGCCGCGCGGGGGCCTACTATAATTCACCCCTCCACTTT. Its protein is CASRAGAYYNSPLHF.

J is TRBJ2-2 and V is TRBV27; D might be TRBD1 (5 bases). V shed 6 bases and J shed 6 bases, with 11 bases lying between them. This CDR3 contains 13 residues. Germline-derived CDR1 and CDR2 are MNHEY and SMNVEV (reference sequence). The CDR3, as DNA: TGTGCCAGCAGGGTCACAGGTTCCGGGGAGCTGTTTTTT. It codes for CASRVTGSGELFF.

The CDR3 nucleotides are TGCGCCAGCAGCCAAGAAGTGACTGGAAGGAAGGCTTTCTTT. Translating gives CASSQEVTGRKAFF. This sequence joins TRBV4-1 and TRBJ1-1; D gene unclear. The germline V gene encodes CDR1 MGHRA and CDR2 YSYEKL. V was trimmed by 0 bases and J by 11 bases, leaving 16 bases between them. The CDR3 is made up of 14 amino acids.

V usage is TRBV28 and J usage is TRBJ2-5, with 7 bases that match TRBD2. Germline V gene data show CDR1 as MDHEN and CDR2 as SYDVKM. CDR3 length: 15 amino acids. Trimming cost V 7 bases and J 0 bases; bases outside gene matches: 8. In nucleotides, the CDR3 is TGTGCCAGCACCGCGTCGACTAGCTACCAAGAGACCCAGTACTTC. It encodes CASTASTSYQETQYF.